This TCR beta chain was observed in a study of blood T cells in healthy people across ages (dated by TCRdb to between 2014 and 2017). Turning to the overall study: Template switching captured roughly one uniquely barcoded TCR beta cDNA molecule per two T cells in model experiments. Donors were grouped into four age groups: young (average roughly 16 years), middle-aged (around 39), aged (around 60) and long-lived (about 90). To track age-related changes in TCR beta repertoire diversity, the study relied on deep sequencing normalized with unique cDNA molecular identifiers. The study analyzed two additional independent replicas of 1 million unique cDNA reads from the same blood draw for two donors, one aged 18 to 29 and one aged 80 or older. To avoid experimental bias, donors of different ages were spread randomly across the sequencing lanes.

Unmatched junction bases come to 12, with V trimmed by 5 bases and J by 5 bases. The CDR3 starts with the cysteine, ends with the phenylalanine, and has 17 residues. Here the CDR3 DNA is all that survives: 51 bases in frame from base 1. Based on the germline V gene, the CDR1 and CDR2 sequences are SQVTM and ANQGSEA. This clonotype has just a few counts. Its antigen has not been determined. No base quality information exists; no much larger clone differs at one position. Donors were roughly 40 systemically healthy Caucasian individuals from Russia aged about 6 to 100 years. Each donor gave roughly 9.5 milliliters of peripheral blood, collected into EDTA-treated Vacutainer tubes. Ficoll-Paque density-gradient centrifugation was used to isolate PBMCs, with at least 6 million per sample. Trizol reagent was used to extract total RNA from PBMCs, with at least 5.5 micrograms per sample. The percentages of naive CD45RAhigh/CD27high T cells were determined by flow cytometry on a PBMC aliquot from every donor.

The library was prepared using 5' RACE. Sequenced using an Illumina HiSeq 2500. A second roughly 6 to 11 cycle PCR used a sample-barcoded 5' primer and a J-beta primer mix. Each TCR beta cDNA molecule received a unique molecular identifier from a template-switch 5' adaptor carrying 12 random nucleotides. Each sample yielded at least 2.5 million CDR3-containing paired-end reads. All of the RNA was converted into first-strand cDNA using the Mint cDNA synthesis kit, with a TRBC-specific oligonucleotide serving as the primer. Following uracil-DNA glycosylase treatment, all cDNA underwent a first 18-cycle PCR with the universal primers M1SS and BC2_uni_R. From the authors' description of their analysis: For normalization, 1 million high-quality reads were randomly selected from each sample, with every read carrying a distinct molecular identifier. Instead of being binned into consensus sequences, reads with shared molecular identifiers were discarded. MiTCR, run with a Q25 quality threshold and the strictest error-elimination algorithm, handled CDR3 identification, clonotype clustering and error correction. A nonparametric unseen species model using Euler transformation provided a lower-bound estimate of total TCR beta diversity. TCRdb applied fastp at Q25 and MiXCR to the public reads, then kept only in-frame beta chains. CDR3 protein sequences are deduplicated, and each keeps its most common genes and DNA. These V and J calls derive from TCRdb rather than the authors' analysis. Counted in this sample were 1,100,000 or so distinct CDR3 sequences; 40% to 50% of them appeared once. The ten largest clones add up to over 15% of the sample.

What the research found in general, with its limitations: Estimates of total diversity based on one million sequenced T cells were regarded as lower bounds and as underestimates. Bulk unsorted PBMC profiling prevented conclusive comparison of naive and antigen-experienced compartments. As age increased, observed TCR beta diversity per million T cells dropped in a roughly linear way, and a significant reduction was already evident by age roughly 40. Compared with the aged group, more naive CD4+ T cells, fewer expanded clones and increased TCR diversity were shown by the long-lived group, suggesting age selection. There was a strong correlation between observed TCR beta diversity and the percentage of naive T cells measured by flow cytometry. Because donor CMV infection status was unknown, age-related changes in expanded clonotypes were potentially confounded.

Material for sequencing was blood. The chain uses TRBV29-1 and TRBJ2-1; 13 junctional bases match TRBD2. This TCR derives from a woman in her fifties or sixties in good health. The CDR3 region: CSVYERTSGSRNNEQFF. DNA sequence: TGCAGCGTTTATGAAAGGACTAGCGGGAGTCGGAACAATGAGCAGTTCTTC.